This paragraph covers one T cell receptor beta chain sequence. Its antigen is unknown. TCRdb keeps only in-frame clones here, not all; method: immunoSEQ multiplex PCR. The sample carries roughly 140,000 clones, 75% to 90% recorded once. This sample stems from a study of T cell responses to AZD1222 COVID-19 vaccine. Study conclusions and caveats: Targeting of unmutated variant regions was reportedly seen in nearly half of spike-specific TCRs. At baseline, just 6 or 7 AZD1222 recipients tested seropositive. Breadth and depth of Spike-specific TCRs rose after two AZD1222 doses. The donors showed a predominance of white British ancestry and of females, with possible underestimation of clonal diversity.

Trimming removed 0 bases from V and 1 base from J, with 10 bases in between. The length of the CDR3 is 15 residues. CDR1 and CDR2 (germline): SGHRS, YFSETQ. This specimen was peripheral blood, taken on day 0 of AZD1222 vaccination. This chain uses TRBV5-1 with TRBJ1-1; the D gene is possibly TRBD1 (6 bases). This clonotype was obtained from an adult in good health. For the CDR3, the DNA is TGCGCCAGCAGCTTGGTAGGGGGAGAGAACACTGAAGCTTTCTTT. It yields the protein CASSLVGGENTEAFF. The whole variable domain, remainder taken from reference TRBV5-1 and TRBJ1-1, is KAGVTQTPRYLIKTRGQQVTLSCSPISGHRSVSWYQQTPGQGLQFLFEYFSETQRNKGNFPGRFSGRQFSNSRSEMNVSTLELGDSALYLCASSLVGGENTEAFFGQGTRLTVV.